These 6 T cell receptor beta chains share one sample of origin, sequenced in a study of radiation and T cells in renal cell carcinoma. The table came from immunoSEQ multiplex PCR; TCRdb's copy has only in-frame clones and leaves some out. Here the sample spans over 60,000 clones, roughly 72% being singletons. Indicated time point: blood 2 weeks post-SBRT. Sample treatment: 15 Gy SBRT to primary tumor, nephrectomy 4 weeks later. Sequenced here: blood, sampled from a patient whose treatment included radiotherapy and nephrectomy. The origin of the receptors is a man aged 55-75 years with renal cell carcinoma.

The chain combines TRBV18 with TRBJ2-1, with D perhaps TRBD2 (6 bases). Germline V lookup: CDR1 KGHSH, CDR2 LQKENI. There are 14 residues in the CDR3. V gave up 4 bases and J gave up 4 bases, with 11 bases separating them. The CDR3 region is CASSRGEGYNEQFF. The CDR3, as DNA: TGTGCCAGCTCACGGGGGGAAGGGTACAATGAGCAGTTCTTC.

V usage is TRBV11-3 and J usage is TRBJ2-3; possibly TRBD1 for D (5 bases). The CDR3 has 16 residues. The germline gives CDR1 SGHNT, CDR2 YENEEA. V lost 1 base and J 2 bases, leaving 13 bases between the germline ends. The CDR3 nucleotides read TGTGCCAGCAGCTTAGGTTTGCAGGGTTTCACAGATACGCAGTATTTT. Its translation: CASSLGLQGFTDTQYF.

This chain joins TRBV11-3 and TRBJ1-1; TRBD1 might be the D (5 bases). The V and J ends lost 1 base and 5 bases respectively, with 14 bases between them. Germline lookup yields CDR1 SGHNT and CDR2 YENEEA. This CDR3 has 15 amino acids. CDR3 nucleotide sequence: TGTGCCAGCAGCTTAGTGCGCGGGGGAGGAACTGAAGCTTTCTTT. This translates into CASSLVRGGGTEAFF.

This CDR3 is CASSERTGGGYTF. The CDR3 DNA follows: TGTGCCAGCAGTGAGAGGACAGGGGGAGGCTACACCTTC. V and J are TRBV2 and TRBJ1-2, with TRBD1 matching 10 bases. The CDR3 covers 13 residues. The trim removed 3 bases at V and 8 bases at J, leaving 3 bases unmatched. Germline values: CDR1 SNHLY, CDR2 FYNNEI.

The CDR3 DNA follows: TGTGCCAGTAGTAACCTAGCGGCAGTGGAGACCCAGTACTTC. Translation: CASSNLAAVETQYF. The rearrangement links TRBV19 to TRBJ2-5; TRBD2 matches 7 bases. Germline V gives CDR1 LNHDA, CDR2 SQIVND (reference sequence). Trimming took 4 bases from V and 5 from J; bases not matched to a gene: 7. The CDR3 spans 14 residues.

The CDR3 here is CASSVGQGRVNEAFF. The DNA of the CDR3 is TGTGCCAGCAGCGTAGGACAGGGACGGGTAAATGAAGCTTTCTTT. This chain uses TRBV9 with TRBJ1-1, with 7 bases aligning to TRBD1. The CDR3 covers 15 residues. CDR1 and CDR2 (germline): SGDLS, YYNGEE. V lost 0 bases and J lost 7; bases outside the gene matches: 9.